Below are 32 T cell receptor beta chains sequenced from a single sample in a study of immune evolution from preneoplasia to lung adenocarcinoma. Sequenced by immunoSEQ multiplex PCR; TCRdb stores in-frame clones only, minus some. The sample records 11,000 to 15,000 clones, 70% to 90% being singletons. Sequenced input: FFPE minimally invasive lung adenocarcinoma tissue. The receptors here all came from a person aged 70 to 79 with lung adenocarcinoma.

With respect to this clone: An end of the junction differs from the germline gene, which may be a read error. This chain connects TRBV7-7 to TRBJ2-1, with D perhaps matching TRBD2 (6 bases). The CDR3 loop spans 13 amino acids. CDR1 is SSHAT, CDR2 FNYEAQ, per germline (reference sequence). The CDR3 bases are TGTGCTAGCAGCTTAGATGGGGGGACTGAGCAGTTCTTC. It specifies CASSLDGGTEQFF.

The chain is built from TRBV11-2 and TRBJ2-1; D unresolved. The CDR3 spans 16 residues. V lost 1 base to trimming and J lost 7 bases, with 17 bases between them. Germline CDR1 SGHAT, CDR2 FQNNGV. CDR3 in amino acids: CASSLAMSVGWNEQFF. CDR3 in DNA: TGTGCCAGCAGCTTAGCAATGTCGGTCGGATGGAATGAGCAGTTCTTC.

The genes are TRBV7-2 and TRBJ1-5; D may be TRBD1 (6 bases). Between the trimmed V and J ends, which lost 5 bases and 3 bases, there was a span of 20 bases. Per the germline V gene, CDR1 is SGHTA and CDR2 is FQGNSA. The CDR3 loop spans 17 amino acids. CDR3 protein: CASSPPGGGRVNQPQHF. CDR3 nucleotide sequence: TGTGCCAGCAGCCCTCCCGGGGGGGGGCGCGTCAATCAGCCCCAGCATTTT.

Turning to this clone: Distinct nucleotide sequences in the sample also encode this CDR3. The chain links TRBV5-1 to TRBJ1-3, with D possibly matching TRBD1 (5 bases). Trimming left V 4 bases short and J 0 bases short, with 8 bases between. The germline gives CDR1 SGHRS, CDR2 YFSETQ. The CDR3 is 14 residues long. CDR3 in DNA: TGCGCCAGCAGCGTGGACAACTCTGGAAACACCATATATTTT. This encodes CASSVDNSGNTIYF. The variable domain in full, completed from reference TRBV5-1 and TRBJ1-3, reads KAGVTQTPRYLIKTRGQQVTLSCSPISGHRSVSWYQQTPGQGLQFLFEYFSETQRNKGNFPGRFSGRQFSNSRSEMNVSTLELGDSALYLCASSVDNSGNTIYFGEGSWLTVV.

V and J are TRBV7-8 and TRBJ2-5; 7 bases are a match to TRBD1. V lost 3 bases, J lost 5 bases, and 3 bases stayed unmatched. The CDR3 is 13 residues long. Per germline, CDR1 SGHVS and CDR2 FQNEAQ. This CDR3 reads CASSFTGVETQYF. DNA of the CDR3: TGTGCCAGCAGCTTTACAGGGGTCGAGACCCAGTACTTC.

The chain links TRBV28 to TRBJ1-2; D perhaps matches TRBD1 (6 bases). Germline CDR1 and CDR2: MDHEN and SYDVKM. This CDR3 spans 16 amino acids. V was clipped by 5 bases and J by 5 bases, with 21 bases between them. CDR3 amino acids: CASSPPEGGGGYGYTF. The CDR3 DNA is TGTGCCAGCAGTCCCCCGGAGGGGGGGGGCGGGTATGGCTACACCTTC.

A word on this clone: The junction departs from the called germline gene at one end, perhaps through a read error. The chain is built from TRBV28 and TRBJ1-5; the match to TRBD1 covers 11 bases. CDR3 length: 16 residues. Germline V gene data show CDR1 as MDHEN and CDR2 as SYDVKM. The CDR3 region is CASSLGGQGGNRPQHF. CDR3 in DNA: TGTGCCAGCAGTTTAGGGGGACAGGGGGGCAATCGGCCCCAGCATTTT.

This CDR3 reads CASSLGQGIGGHTEAFF. CDR3 bases: TGCGCCAGCAGCTTGGGACAGGGAATCGGGGGCCACACTGAAGCTTTCTTT. The rearrangement uses TRBV5-1 and TRBJ1-1; 7 bases match TRBD1. J lost 3 bases, V lost 0 bases, and 11 bases had no gene match. The germline CDR1 and CDR2 sequences are SGHRS and YFSETQ. The CDR3 consists of 17 residues.

In this sample, this clone turned up once. The chain recombines TRBV27 with TRBJ1-2; 7 bases are shared with TRBD1. Germline V gives CDR1 MNHEY, CDR2 SMNVEV (reference sequence). The trim removed 5 bases at V and 4 bases at J, leaving 4 bases unmatched. This CDR3 region has 13 residues. CDR3 coding DNA: TGTGCCAGCAGTCGACAGGGTGCCTATGGCTACACCTTC. This sequence encodes CASSRQGAYGYTF.

The chain couples TRBV6-5 to TRBJ2-7, with 7 nucleotides matching TRBD1. The CDR3 is 13 amino acids. V shed 8 bases, J shed 0 bases, and the junction held 4 bases outside the gene matches. CDR1 is MNHEY, CDR2 SVGAGI, per germline. The CDR3, as DNA: TGTGCCAGCCGTAAGGGGGCCTCCTACGAGCAGTACTTC. Its translation is CASRKGASYEQYF.

This chain uses TRBV5-1 with TRBJ2-1; D call uncertain. CDR3 length equals 13 residues. V was cut by 1 base and J by 6 bases, with 8 bases left in between. Germline loops: CDR1 SGHRS, CDR2 YFSETQ. The CDR3 loop is CASSLLGSNEQFF. CDR3 DNA sequence: TGCGCCAGCAGCTTGTTGGGATCCAATGAGCAGTTCTTC.

A few counts support this clone. The chain links TRBV30 to TRBJ1-5; D is perhaps TRBD1 (6 bases). V lost 5 bases, J lost 2 bases, and 10 bases lay in between. The CDR3 is made up of 13 amino acids. Germline V gene data show CDR1 as GTSNPN and CDR2 as SVGIG (reference sequence). The CDR3 region has the DNA TGTGCCTGGGGGGACAAGGGCAATCAGCCCCAGCATTTT. Translated, it gives CAWGDKGNQPQHF.

This clone came up once. The DNA is omitted, as the CDR3 cannot be located on it reliably, and the CDR3 follows TCRdb's listing. The V call is TRBV7-3, the J call TRBJ1-2. The germline gives CDR1 SGHTA, CDR2 FQGTGA. The CDR3 has 16 residues if both end residues are counted. The CDR3 is CASSLVADGSTYGYTF.

This clone was observed a handful of times. The chain carries TRBV9 and TRBJ2-1; 8 bases align to TRBD1. The germline V gene has CDR1 SGDLS and CDR2 YYNGEE. V shed 2 bases, J shed 4 bases, and the junction held 5 bases outside the gene matches. This CDR3 has 15 amino acids. The CDR3 DNA reads TGTGCCAGCAGCGTCCGGGACAGGCAGTACAATGAGCAGTTCTTC. Its translation is CASSVRDRQYNEQFF.

This clone has only one observation. The rearrangement joins TRBV9 to TRBJ2-5; D remains unclear. Germline lookup yields CDR1 SGDLS and CDR2 YYNGEE. The ends were cut back, 0 bases at V and 4 bases at J, with 4 bases in the middle. This CDR3 has 12 residues. The CDR3 DNA sequence: TGTGCCAGCAGCGTAGAGGGAGAGACCCAGTACTTC. Translating it yields CASSVEGETQYF. Using reference TRBV9 and TRBJ2-5 for the parts outside the CDR3, the full variable domain is DSGVTQTPKHLITATGQRVTLRCSPRSGDLSVYWYQQSLDQGLQFLIQYYNGEERAKGNILERFSAQQFPDLHSELNLSSLELGDSALYFCASSVEGETQYFGPGTRLLVL.

The rearrangement joins TRBV28 to TRBJ2-3, with TRBD1 matching over 7 bases. The germline CDR1 and CDR2 sequences are MDHEN and SYDVKM. V lost 10 bases and J lost 5; bases outside the gene matches: 6. The CDR3 extends over 12 amino acids. CDR3 protein: CAIEGAVDTQYF. The CDR3 DNA follows: TGTGCCATCGAGGGGGCAGTAGATACGCAGTATTTT.

This sequence joins TRBV7-9 and TRBJ1-1; D might be TRBD1 (6 bases). This CDR3 is built from 12 residues. The V gene lost 5 bases and the J gene lost 7 bases, with 11 bases spanning the gap. CDR1 and CDR2 from the germline V gene are SEHNR and FQNEAQ (reference sequence). The CDR3 nucleotides read TGTGCCAGCAGCCTGGACAGAATTGAAGCTTTCTTT. It encodes CASSLDRIEAFF.

The rearrangement joins TRBV15 to TRBJ1-1, with 7 nucleotides matching TRBD1. CDR1 is LNHNV and CDR2 is YYDKDF in the germline V gene (reference sequence). After removal of 5 bases from V and 1 base from J, the junction contained 4 bases not matched to a gene. The CDR3 consists of 14 residues. The CDR3 DNA sequence: TGTGCCACCAGCTACCGACAGGGGAACACTGAAGCTTTCTTT. Translating gives CATSYRQGNTEAFF. Filled out from reference TRBV15 and TRBJ1-1, the complete variable domain reads DAMVIQNPRYQVTQFGKPVTLSCSQTLNHNVMYWYQQKSSQAPKLLFHYYDKDFNNEADTPDNFQSRRPNTSFCFLDIRSPGLGDTAMYLCATSYRQGNTEAFFGQGTRLTVV.

The chain is built from TRBV6-1 and TRBJ1-2; 9 positions agree with TRBD1. The CDR3 runs 15 residues. CDR1 is MNHNS and CDR2 is SASEGT in the germline V gene. Losses at the gene ends were 6 bases for V and 5 bases for J; bases not matched to a gene: 10. The CDR3 here is CASSPGTGNRYGYTF. The CDR3 DNA reads as TGTGCCAGCAGCCCCGGGACAGGGAATCGATATGGCTACACCTTC.

The gene calls are TRBV7-8 and TRBJ1-5; 7 bases line up with TRBD1. The trim removed 2 bases at V and 7 bases at J, leaving 2 bases unmatched. CDR1 is SGHVS and CDR2 is FQNEAQ in the germline V gene. The CDR3 extends over 13 amino acids. The CDR3 loop is CASSLRQGQPQHF. CDR3 coding DNA: TGTGCCAGCAGCTTACGACAGGGCCAGCCCCAGCATTTT.

CDR3 residues: CAWSGQAWVADSYNSPLHF. The DNA for the CDR3 is TGTGCCTGGAGTGGACAAGCTTGGGTCGCAGACTCCTATAATTCACCCCTCCACTTT. The chain combines TRBV30 with TRBJ1-6; no reliable D call. The germline V gene has CDR1 GTSNPN and CDR2 SVGIG (reference sequence). V was shortened by 1 base and J by 0 bases, with 19 bases between the two germline ends. There are 19 residues in the CDR3.

CDR3: CASSLPGSGNTIYF. CDR3 DNA: TGTGCCAGCAGCCTCCCGGGGAGTGGAAACACCATATATTTT. The rearrangement joins TRBV9 to TRBJ1-3; D gene uncertain. Germline V gene data show CDR1 as SGDLS and CDR2 as YYNGEE. V dropped 4 bases and J dropped 3 bases, with 11 bases sitting between them. The CDR3 extends over 14 amino acids.

For the CDR3, the DNA is TGTGCCAGCAGAGACGGGCTTCAGGGAGCTTTCTTT. This encodes CASRDGLQGAFF. The rearrangement uses TRBV6-1 and TRBJ1-1, with D possibly being TRBD1 (5 bases). The germline V gene encodes CDR1 MNHNS and CDR2 SASEGT. The CDR3 runs to 12 residues. V lost 6 bases, J lost 10 bases, and 15 bases lay in between.

The CDR3 here is CASSPTGWDQYF. The CDR3 region has the DNA TGCGCCAGCAGCCCCACAGGGTGGGATCAGTACTTC. The chain has TRBV4-1 and TRBJ2-4, with a tentative D call TRBD1 (6 bases). The CDR3 consists of 12 residues. Germline V CDR1 and CDR2: MGHRA, YSYEKL. The ends were cut back, 4 bases at V and 12 bases at J, with 13 bases in the middle.

The J gene is TRBJ1-2, the V gene TRBV5-1; no clear D. Per germline, CDR1 SGHRS and CDR2 YFSETQ. CDR3 length: 13 residues. Trimming left V 3 bases short and J 2 bases short, with 8 bases between. CDR3 nucleotide sequence: TGCGCCAGCAGCTCGACCATAAACTATGGCTACACCTTC. This codes for CASSSTINYGYTF.

This chain joins TRBV27 and TRBJ1-6; 8 bases map to TRBD1. The CDR3 runs to 15 residues. Germline V gene data show CDR1 as MNHEY and CDR2 as SMNVEV (reference sequence). The V and J ends lost 7 bases and 3 bases, in that order; junction bases with no gene match: 5. CDR3 in DNA: TGTGCCAGCACCACAGGGGGGATCTATAATTCACCCCTCCACTTT. It specifies CASTTGGIYNSPLHF.

V is TRBV5-8 and J is TRBJ1-1; a weak D match, TRBD1 (6 bases). Trimming took 4 bases from V and 0 from J, leaving 13 bases between them. The germline V gene encodes CDR1 SGHTS and CDR2 YDEGEE. The CDR3 extends over 15 amino acids. This CDR3 is CASSLPDRMNTEAFF. The CDR3 DNA follows: TGTGCCAGCAGCCTCCCGGACAGAATGAACACTGAAGCTTTCTTT.

J is TRBJ2-7 and V is TRBV2; D is ambiguous. Per germline, CDR1 SNHLY and CDR2 FYNNEI. CDR3 length: 11 residues. The V end lost 9 bases, the J end lost 3 bases, and 9 bases lay between the germline ends. The CDR3 DNA sequence: TGTGCCAGTGGACCCCTCTACGAGCAGTACTTC. It encodes CASGPLYEQYF.

V and J are TRBV4-2 and TRBJ2-3, with TRBD1 matching over 7 bases. Germline trimming cut 4 bases from V and 0 bases from J; bases unmatched to any gene: 13. The CDR3 is 18 residues long. Looked up from germline, CDR1 is LGHNA and CDR2 is YNFKEQ. CDR3 sequence reads: CASSRDIEGAISTDTQYF. CDR3 DNA: TGTGCCAGCAGCCGAGACATAGAGGGGGCCATTAGCACAGATACGCAGTATTTT.

A single count supports this clone. The chain employs TRBV29-1 and TRBJ1-2; TRBD1 aligns across 8 bases. There are 12 residues in the CDR3. The germline CDR1 and CDR2 sequences are SQVTM and ANQGSEA. V lost 4 bases to trimming and J lost 4 bases; unmatched junction nucleotides: 2. The CDR3 DNA follows: TGCAGCGTTGCTGGGACAGGCTATGGCTACACCTTC. The encoded protein is CSVAGTGYGYTF.

This clone showed up just once. Sequence at one end of the junction differs from germline and may be a read error. The chain uses TRBV6-6 and TRBJ1-4; 7 nucleotides align to TRBD1. The CDR3 has 12 residues. Germline lookup yields CDR1 MNHNY and CDR2 SVGAGI (reference sequence). CDR3 in DNA: TGTGTCAGCAGGGACAGTGGTGAAAAACTGTTTTTT. Protein: CVSRDSGEKLFF.

This chain connects TRBV5-1 to TRBJ2-3, with D possibly called TRBD1 or TRBD2 (6 bases each). This CDR3 contains 16 residues. The germline CDR1 and CDR2 sequences are SGHRS and YFSETQ. V shed 3 bases and J shed 2 bases, with 16 bases lying between them. The CDR3: CASSSWGRELTDTQYF. The CDR3 coding sequence is TGCGCCAGCAGCTCTTGGGGGCGGGAACTCACAGATACGCAGTATTTT. The full variable domain, rest sourced from reference TRBV5-1 and TRBJ2-3, is KAGVTQTPRYLIKTRGQQVTLSCSPISGHRSVSWYQQTPGQGLQFLFEYFSETQRNKGNFPGRFSGRQFSNSRSEMNVSTLELGDSALYLCASSSWGRELTDTQYFGPGTRLTVL.